This is a list of T cell receptor beta chains from one sample in a study. TCRdb recomputed calls from the RT-PCR reads with MiXCR, one row per CDR3 protein. The sample has about 700,000 distinct CDR3 sequences, 13% to 15% seen once. Sequenced input: memory CD4+ T cells from blood. The receptors come from a female donor in good health, serving as a healthy control. The CDR3 runs from the conserved cysteine through the conserved F or W. D genes are given only for firm matches. Clone sizes are given selectively: once, few, many, or a class where the clone is expanded.

-	-	TRBV20-1	TRBJ1-1	CSARDDRPEAFF	TGCAGTGCTAGAGATGACAGGCCTGAAGCTTTCTTT
many	-	TRBV20-1	TRBJ2-3	CSAGWEGTDTQYF	TGCAGTGCTGGCTGGGAGGGCACAGATACGCAGTATTTT
-	-	TRBV7-2	TRBJ2-1	CASSLSMAEQFF	TGTGCCAGCAGCTTATCCATGGCTGAGCAGTTCTTC
few	-	TRBV4-1	TRBJ1-2	CASSQSGGSNYGYTF	TGCGCCAGCAGCCAGTCCGGGGGATCCAACTATGGCTACACCTTC
-	-	TRBV19	TRBJ1-3	CASTTDLNGNTIYF	TGTGCCAGTACCACGGACCTCAACGGGAACACCATATATTTT
few	TRBD2	TRBV20-1	TRBJ2-7	CSASSSGSHYEQYF	TGCAGTGCTAGCTCTAGCGGGAGTCACTACGAGCAGTACTTC
-	-	TRBV15	TRBJ1-1	CATSRGEYPTEAFF	TGTGCCACCAGCAGAGGGGAGTACCCCACTGAAGCTTTCTTT
-	-	TRBV6-1	TRBJ1-5	CASSAGGSHSNQPQHF	TGTGCCAGCAGTGCCGGCGGGTCCCATAGCAATCAGCCCCAGCATTTT
many	-	TRBV7-3	TRBJ2-7	CASSHRDGEQYF	TGTGCCAGCAGCCATAGGGACGGGGAGCAGTACTTC
-	TRBD2	TRBV5-4	TRBJ2-1	CASSSYGTSGEQFF	TGTGCCAGCAGCTCATATGGGACTAGCGGTGAGCAGTTCTTC
few	-	TRBV30	TRBJ2-5	CAWSIGDGETQYF	TGTGCCTGGAGTATAGGGGATGGGGAGACCCAGTACTTC